This T cell receptor (beta chain) stems from a study of PD-L1 blockade in urothelial cancer (dated by TCRdb to about 2017). Some background on the complete study: Therapy was started in about 2014 for all patients, and atezolizumab 1,200 mg was administered intravenously every 3 weeks. Patients had an ECOG performance status of 0 or 1 and had received between 0 and 3 prior chemotherapy regimens. The study, an exploratory multi-omic analysis, examined somatic, immune and clinical correlates of response to PD-L1 blockade with atezolizumab in urothelial cancer. Durable clinical benefit was achieved by nine patients and was not achieved by 20 patients. Durable clinical benefit was defined as a progression-free survival longer than 6 months, and TCR features were additionally tested against progression-free survival and overall survival. TCR sequencing covered pretreatment tumor samples and matched, serially collected peripheral blood taken before and after atezolizumab treatment. Pretreatment blood TCR-seq was available for 30 or so patients, at least one posttreatment blood collection was obtained for roughly 24 patients, and tumor TCR-seq was available for roughly 24 patients. Twenty-five of 29 patients were males with bladder-origin urothelial cancer, and about 65% of the roughly 30 reported a prior smoking history. Blood samples were analyzed at 3 weeks after treatment start (second dose) and at 6 weeks after treatment start. Blood samples yielded a median of about 150,000 T cells and more than 80,000 unique TCRs, with median clonality around 0.083. In the same patients, pretreatment tumors underwent whole exome sequencing and RNA sequencing in addition to TCR sequencing. General findings and caveats noted by the study authors: At 3 weeks after the start of treatment, tumor-associated TCR clones in peripheral blood had expanded more in patients with durable benefit (n ≈ 24, p = 0.022). Because of the small sample size (n = 29) and the many exploratory analyses performed, the results are intended to be regarded as hypothesis-generating. Improved progression-free and overall survival was associated with having pretreatment peripheral blood TCR clonality below the median.

Synthetic TCR analog templates were spiked into each PCR so that absolute template abundance could be estimated from read counts. Using the immunoSEQ assay, TCRbeta CDR3 regions were amplified from genomic DNA with bias-controlled V and J gene primers. Sequencing of rearranged TCRbeta segments was done at approximately 20X coverage. Under the source paper's analysis protocol: Sequencing errors were corrected by clustering and CDR3s were annotated against IMGT to assign V, D and J genes. Downstream analyses used only productive TCRbeta rearrangements and left out out-of-frame or stop-codon sequences. Clonality was computed as one minus Shannon entropy normalized by the log of the number of unique productive sequences. Clones differing between time points or between blood and tumor were identified by Fisher's exact test with Benjamini-Hochberg correction at adjusted p below 0.01. The source is immuneACCESS, and TCRdb retained only in-frame sequences with V and J called. Part of the clones is not carried over; for the studies checked, unresolved V genes explain less than half of this, and the remainder is unexplained. V, J and clone size are taken as reported in that table, and D and trimming were inferred from the DNA itself. Present in this sample are some 15,000 clones, around 89% of which were seen just once. The ten most abundant clones make up about 15% of the sample.

Details on this clone: The specificity of this receptor is unknown. No quality values exist for individual bases; no much larger clone is one base distant.

The CDR3 measures 13 amino acids from cysteine to phenylalanine. The CDR3 DNA has 39 bases and is translated from base 1. CDR1 and CDR2, per the germline V gene, are MNHEY and SVGAGI. At the junction V is shortened by 5 bases and J by 3 bases; bases outside the gene matches: 1. A total of 25 to 35 patients with locally advanced or metastatic urothelial carcinoma, treated at Memorial Sloan Kettering on a trial protocol, made up the cohort. Peripheral blood mononuclear cells were collected pretreatment and during treatment, with between 1 and 8 total time points per patient. The Qiagen DNeasy Blood extraction kit was used to purify genomic DNA from total PBMCs and tumor samples. PBMCs were collected pretreatment and during treatment and were isolated and stored as previously described.

The chain joins TRBV6-5 to TRBJ1-5, with 7 bases matching TRBD1. This TCR derives from a man aged 65-85 years with urothelial cancer. Material: PBMCs, obtained around atezolizumab (anti-PD-L1) treatment. The DNA is TGTGCCAGCAGTCAGGGGGACAATCAGCCCCAGCATTTT. It translates to CASSQGDNQPQHF.